Given below is one T cell receptor beta chain in context. These data originate in a study of technical replicates of blood from four donors. Assay: immunoSEQ multiplex PCR; the TCRdb copy retains only in-frame clones and omits some. The sample contains tens of thousands of clones, approximately 86% of which appear only once. The V segment lost 5 bases and the J segment 4 bases; nucleotides outside the gene matches: 10. Germline V gene lookup returns CDR1 SGHTA and CDR2 FQGNSA. The CDR3 is 16 amino acids. The receptor was derived from a human donor in good health. Some clones in this sample may be carry-over from other donors' samples. V and J are TRBV7-2 and TRBJ2-1, with TRBD2 matching 8 bases. Material: PBMCs. The chain's CDR3 is CASSPQLADLYNEQFF. The DNA for the CDR3 is TGTGCCAGCAGCCCCCAACTAGCGGACTTATACAATGAGCAGTTCTTC.